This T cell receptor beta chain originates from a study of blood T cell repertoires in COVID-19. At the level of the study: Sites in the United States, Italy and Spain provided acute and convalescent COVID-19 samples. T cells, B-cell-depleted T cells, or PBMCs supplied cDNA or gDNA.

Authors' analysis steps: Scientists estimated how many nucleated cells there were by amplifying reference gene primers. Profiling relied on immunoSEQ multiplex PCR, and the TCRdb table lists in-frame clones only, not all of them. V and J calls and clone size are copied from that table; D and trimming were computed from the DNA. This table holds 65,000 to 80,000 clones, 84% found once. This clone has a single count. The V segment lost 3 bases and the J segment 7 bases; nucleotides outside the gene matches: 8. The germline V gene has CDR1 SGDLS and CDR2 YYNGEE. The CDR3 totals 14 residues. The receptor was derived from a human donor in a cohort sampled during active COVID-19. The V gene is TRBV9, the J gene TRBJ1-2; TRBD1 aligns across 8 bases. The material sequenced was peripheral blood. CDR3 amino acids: CASSAATGGSGYTF. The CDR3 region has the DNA TGTGCCAGCAGCGCCGCCACAGGGGGTAGTGGCTACACCTTC. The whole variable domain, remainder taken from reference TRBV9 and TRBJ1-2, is DSGVTQTPKHLITATGQRVTLRCSPRSGDLSVYWYQQSLDQGLQFLIQYYNGEERAKGNILERFSAQQFPDLHSELNLSSLELGDSALYFCASSAATGGSGYTFGSGTRLTVV.